This entry lists 21 T cell receptor beta chains sequenced from one sample in a study of CXCR3-negative and CXCR3-positive naive CD8 T cells. The study made its TRB cDNA libraries by 5' RACE, adding UMI labels. TCRdb reprocessed the 5' RACE reads and stores each CDR3 protein as one record, lacking DNA. Its clone listing holds around 56,000 distinct CDR3 sequences. Input material: naive CXCR3- CD8+ T cells from blood. Subset in this sample: CD45RO-CCR7+CD27+CD95- naive CD8+ T cells lacking CXCR3 (TNR3-). Every receptor here comes from a human donor in good health. Some clones in this sample may be carry-over from other donors' samples.

This chain uses TRBV6-2 or TRBV6-3 with TRBJ2-7; the D call of TRBD1 rests on TCRdb alone, since no DNA is present to check it. This CDR3 has 15 amino acids. Germline-derived CDR1 and CDR2 are MNHEY and SVGEGT. The CDR3 spells CASSYPDRGVYEQYF.

This chain connects TRBV7-9 to TRBJ2-1. The CDR3 extends over 15 amino acids. Germline values: CDR1 SEHNR, CDR2 FQNEAQ (reference sequence). CDR3 in amino acids: CASSQAPSSYNEQFF. The full variable domain, its missing parts supplied by reference TRBV7-9 and TRBJ2-1, is DTGVSQNPRHKITKRGQNVTFRCDPISEHNRLYWYRQTLGQGPEFLTYFQNEAQLEKSRLLSDRFSAERPKGSFSTLEIQRTEQGDSAMYLCASSQAPSSYNEQFFGPGTRLTVL.

The chain is built from TRBV30 and TRBJ1-1; TCRdb calls TRBD1, which cannot be checked without DNA. The CDR3 spans 14 residues. Germline V CDR1 and CDR2: GTSNPN, SVGIG (reference sequence). CDR3 loop: CAWSATGDNTEAFF.

The genes are TRBV4-2 and TRBJ2-3; checking the TCRdb D call of TRBD2 is not possible without DNA. The CDR3 is 16 residues long. Germline V gives CDR1 LGHNA, CDR2 YNFKEQ. The CDR3 sequence is CASSRVRPSEGDTQYF.

V gene TRBV10-3 combines with J gene TRBJ2-7; checking the TCRdb D call of TRBD1 is not possible without DNA. Germline lookup yields CDR1 ENHRY and CDR2 SYGVKD. The CDR3 is made up of 14 amino acids. The CDR3 loop is CAISGARTTYEQYF.

The rearrangement uses TRBV7-6 and TRBJ2-7; no DNA is available, so the TRBD1 call from TCRdb remains unchecked. There are 14 residues in the CDR3. Germline CDR1 reads SGHVS; CDR2 reads FNYEAQ. The CDR3 region is CASSLMTGRDEQYF.

The chain employs TRBV29-1 and TRBJ2-5; the TRBD1 assignment by TCRdb is unverifiable without DNA. This CDR3 comprises 14 residues. Germline V gene lookup returns CDR1 SQVTM and CDR2 ANQGSEA. CDR3 region: CSVWDSRSGETQYF.

The chain combines TRBV19 with TRBJ2-1; the TCRdb call, TRBD2, lacks DNA for checking. Germline V gives CDR1 LNHDA, CDR2 SQIVND (reference sequence). CDR3 length equals 16 residues. The CDR3 region is CASSPRLAGGYNEQFF.

V and J are TRBV4-3 and TRBJ2-7. Per germline, CDR1 LGHNA and CDR2 YSLEER. The length of the CDR3 is 15 residues. The CDR3 region is CASSQDVSALREQYF.

The chain uses TRBV25-1 and TRBJ2-2; TCRdb's assignment of TRBD1 cannot be checked, as there is no DNA. CDR3 length equals 12 residues. Per the germline V gene, CDR1 is MGHDK and CDR2 is SYGVNS. The CDR3 loop is CASSPRPGELFF.

The J gene is TRBJ2-2, the V gene TRBV7-6; TCRdb reports TRBD1, a call that lacks DNA to check it against. The CDR3 is made up of 17 amino acids. Looked up from germline, CDR1 is SGHVS and CDR2 is FNYEAQ. The CDR3 loop is CASSLGGSRENTGELFF.

The CDR3 reads CSVEGVSTDTQYF. V gene TRBV29-1 combines with J gene TRBJ2-3. Germline values: CDR1 SQVTM, CDR2 ANQGSEA. The CDR3 extends over 13 amino acids.

The V gene is TRBV7-2, the J gene TRBJ2-7; TCRdb lists TRBD1, though no DNA is available to test this call. Germline loops: CDR1 SGHTA, CDR2 FQGNSA. The CDR3 runs 16 residues. The CDR3 loop is CASSFSSGTVTYEQYF.

This chain uses TRBV4-1 with TRBJ2-7; the TCRdb call, TRBD2, lacks DNA for checking. Germline CDR1 is MGHRA and CDR2 is YSYEKL. CDR3 length equals 16 residues. CDR3 residues: CASSQDLGDYSYEQYF.

The chain couples TRBV12-3 or TRBV12-4 to TRBJ2-7; TCRdb's D call of TRBD1 is untestable without DNA. The CDR3 runs 16 residues. CDR3 region: CASSLQPGTGGYEQYF.

The V gene is TRBV7-9, the J gene TRBJ2-5; TCRdb gives TRBD1 as the D gene, but with no DNA this cannot be confirmed. This CDR3 region has 13 residues. Germline V gene data show CDR1 as SEHNR and CDR2 as FQNEAQ (reference sequence). The CDR3 protein is CASRDRALETQYF.

This chain connects TRBV29-1 to TRBJ1-4; TCRdb proposes TRBD1, but this gene call is untestable without DNA. The CDR3 sequence is 14 residues long. The germline V gene has CDR1 SQVTM and CDR2 ANQGSEA. The CDR3 protein is CSVDTHGNNEKLFF. Using reference TRBV29-1 and TRBJ1-4 for the parts outside the CDR3, the full variable domain is SAVISQKPSRDICQRGTSLTIQCQVDSQVTMMFWYRQQPGQSLTLIATANQGSEATYESGFVIDKFPISRPNLTFSTLTVSNMSPEDSSIYLCSVDTHGNNEKLFFGSGTQLSVL.

This sequence joins TRBV7-2 and TRBJ2-7; TCRdb designates TRBD2, a call that cannot be tested without DNA. The CDR3 runs to 14 residues. Germline V gene data show CDR1 as SGHTA and CDR2 as FQGNSA. Here the CDR3 reads CASNPLRGGGEQYF. Together with reference TRBV7-2 and TRBJ2-7, the CDR3 gives the full variable domain: GAGVSQSPSNKVTEKGKDVELRCDPISGHTALYWYRQSLGQGLEFLIYFQGNSAPDKSGLPSDRFSAERTGGSVSTLTIQRTQQEDSAVYLCASNPLRGGGEQYFGPGTRLTVT.

The rearrangement uses TRBV7-9 and TRBJ2-7; the D call from TCRdb, TRBD2, cannot be confirmed without DNA. The CDR3 has 16 amino acids. Germline CDR1 reads SEHNR; CDR2 reads FQNEAQ (reference sequence). The CDR3 sequence is CASSHRGGGSSYEQYF. Complete variable domain (other parts from reference TRBV7-9 and TRBJ2-7): DTGVSQNPRHKITKRGQNVTFRCDPISEHNRLYWYRQTLGQGPEFLTYFQNEAQLEKSRLLSDRFSAERPKGSFSTLEIQRTEQGDSAMYLCASSHRGGGSSYEQYFGPGTRLTVT.

The chain has TRBV9 and TRBJ2-1; absent DNA, TCRdb's TRBD2 call cannot be checked. CDR3 size: 15 residues. Germline V gives CDR1 SGDLS, CDR2 YYNGEE. CDR3 loop: CASSPGGGPYNEQFF. Variable domain in full (rest from reference TRBV9 and TRBJ2-1): DSGVTQTPKHLITATGQRVTLRCSPRSGDLSVYWYQQSLDQGLQFLIQYYNGEERAKGNILERFSAQQFPDLHSELNLSSLELGDSALYFCASSPGGGPYNEQFFGPGTRLTVL.

The chain is built from TRBV7-2 and TRBJ1-2; without DNA, the TCRdb call of TRBD1 cannot be checked. The CDR3 length is 15 residues. Germline V gene data show CDR1 as SGHTA and CDR2 as FQGNSA. This chain's CDR3 is CASSLAALMGDGYTF.